This T cell receptor (beta chain) appears in the sequencing data of a study of early T cells in non-severe SARS-CoV-2 infection. Background on the study: Sequencing used unsorted whole-blood bulk RNA, so chains lack pairing.

The library protocol tagged individual cDNA molecules with unique molecular identifiers. TCRdb fed the 5' RACE reads into MiXCR, producing one record per CDR3 protein. The data hold 75,000 to 95,000 distinct CDR3 sequences, with approximately 15% observed a single time. Study-wide findings and caveats: Matching against VDJdb likely underestimated virus-specific expansions, favoring anti-spike CD8.

The V gene's germline CDR1 is LGHDT and CDR2 YNNKEL (reference sequence). The CDR3 is 15 residues long. V was clipped by 3 bases and J by 5 bases; unmatched bases: 6. As concerns this clonotype: What it binds is not known.

The chain couples TRBV3-1 to TRBJ1-2; 10 positions match TRBD1. The receptor was derived from an adult who was a healthcare worker with PCR-confirmed SARS-CoV-2 infection or an uninfected control (not recorded which). The sample consisted of whole blood, taken at baseline. CDR3 sequence reads: CASSHGGQGRYGYTF. The CDR3 DNA reads as TGTGCCAGCAGCCATGGGGGACAGGGGAGATATGGCTACACCTTC.